The rows below give T cell receptor beta chains drawn from one sample of a study of shared clonotypes between healthy human individuals. The assay was immunoSEQ multiplex PCR, and TCRdb's table has in-frame clones only and misses some. The sample has around 1.9 million clones; approximately 94% are singletons. What was sequenced was naive CD8+ T cells from PBMCs. These receptor sequences come from a man aged 18 to 29 in good health. Some clones in this sample may be carry-over from other donors' samples. Both conserved end residues are part of each CDR3. D genes are given only for firm matches. Clone size is shown for a subset of rows, as once, few, many or a class of expanded clone.

clone size	J gene	V gene	D gene	CDR3 length	CDR3 protein	CDR3 DNA
.	TRBJ2-4	TRBV7-9	TRBD2	14	CASSVAAGGDIQYF	TGTGCCAGCAGCGTAGCAGCGGGAGGTGACATTCAGTACTTC
.	TRBJ2-1	TRBV28	TRBD1	16	CASSLMGQGAYNEQFF	TGTGCCAGCAGTTTAATGGGACAGGGGGCCTACAATGAGCAGTTCTTC
once	TRBJ2-4	TRBV7-9	.	18	CASSLGAWAHEALNIQYF	TGTGCCAGCAGCTTAGGGGCCTGGGCGCACGAGGCCCTAAACATTCAGTACTTC
.	TRBJ2-3	TRBV28	TRBD2	17	CASSTKRTSGRTDTQYF	TGTGCCAGCAGCACGAAGCGGACTAGCGGGAGAACAGATACGCAGTATTTT
once	TRBJ2-7	TRBV11-3	.	14	CASSFNGPPYEQYF	TGTGCCAGCAGCTTTAACGGACCTCCCTACGAGCAGTACTTC
.	TRBJ1-2	TRBV9	TRBD1	16	CASSAAPGTGMGGYTF	TGTGCCAGCAGCGCAGCTCCCGGGACAGGGATGGGTGGCTACACCTTC
.	TRBJ2-7	TRBV19	.	14	CASSIFDSAYEQYF	TGTGCCAGTAGTATCTTCGACAGCGCCTACGAGCAGTACTTC
.	TRBJ2-3	TRBV9	TRBD2	15	CASSVSGTITDTQYF	TGTGCCAGCAGCGTGAGCGGGACTATCACAGATACGCAGTATTTT
.	TRBJ2-2	TRBV27	.	14	CASSLIPRAGELFF	TGTGCCAGCAGTTTAATCCCCCGCGCCGGGGAGCTGTTTTTT
.	TRBJ2-1	TRBV19	.	15	CASSIGQVPINEQFF	TGTGCCAGTAGTATAGGACAGGTACCCATCAATGAGCAGTTCTTC